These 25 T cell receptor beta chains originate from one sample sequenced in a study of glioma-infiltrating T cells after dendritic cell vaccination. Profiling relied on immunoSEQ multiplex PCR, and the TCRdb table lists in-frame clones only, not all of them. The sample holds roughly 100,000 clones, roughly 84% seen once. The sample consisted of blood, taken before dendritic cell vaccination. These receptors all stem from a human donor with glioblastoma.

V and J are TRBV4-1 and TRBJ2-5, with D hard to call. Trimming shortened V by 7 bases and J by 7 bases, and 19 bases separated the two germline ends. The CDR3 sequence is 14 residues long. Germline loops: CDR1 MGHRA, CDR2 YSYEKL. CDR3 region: CASTREPLRSTQYF. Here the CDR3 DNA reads TGCGCCAGCACCCGTGAGCCCCTCCGGTCGACCCAGTACTTC.

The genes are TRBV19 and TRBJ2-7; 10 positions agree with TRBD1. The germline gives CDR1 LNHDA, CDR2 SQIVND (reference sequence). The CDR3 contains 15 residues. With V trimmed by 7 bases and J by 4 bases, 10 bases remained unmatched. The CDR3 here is CASTAGQGESYEQYF. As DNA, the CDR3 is TGTGCCAGTACTGCTGGACAGGGGGAGAGTTACGAGCAGTACTTC.

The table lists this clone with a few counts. The CDR3 nucleotides are TGCGCCAGCAGCTCGGTACTAGCGGGTACCGGGGAGCTGTTTTTT. Its protein is CASSSVLAGTGELFF. The V call is TRBV5-1, the J call TRBJ2-2; 9 bases are shared with TRBD2. Germline CDR1 is SGHRS and CDR2 is YFSETQ. The CDR3 runs to 15 residues. V was clipped by 3 bases and J by 5 bases; unmatched bases: 5.

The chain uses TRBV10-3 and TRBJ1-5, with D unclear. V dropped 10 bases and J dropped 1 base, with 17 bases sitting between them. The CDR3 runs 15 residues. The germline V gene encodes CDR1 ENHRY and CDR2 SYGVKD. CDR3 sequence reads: CATSLGLESNQPQHF. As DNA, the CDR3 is TGTGCCACCAGCCTTGGTCTAGAAAGCAATCAGCCCCAGCATTTT.

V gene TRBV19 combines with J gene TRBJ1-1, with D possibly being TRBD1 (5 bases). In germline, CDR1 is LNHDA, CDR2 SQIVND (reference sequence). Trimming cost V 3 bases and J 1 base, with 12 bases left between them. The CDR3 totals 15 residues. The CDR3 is CASSIPWGENTEAFF. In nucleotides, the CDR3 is TGTGCCAGTAGTATTCCCTGGGGGGAGAACACTGAAGCTTTCTTT.

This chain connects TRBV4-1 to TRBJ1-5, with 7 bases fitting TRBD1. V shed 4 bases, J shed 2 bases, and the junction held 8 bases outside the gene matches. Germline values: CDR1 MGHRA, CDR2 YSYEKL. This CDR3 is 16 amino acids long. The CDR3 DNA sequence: TGCGCCAGCAGCCTTGGGACAGACAGGGGCAATCAGCCCCAGCATTTT. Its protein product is CASSLGTDRGNQPQHF.

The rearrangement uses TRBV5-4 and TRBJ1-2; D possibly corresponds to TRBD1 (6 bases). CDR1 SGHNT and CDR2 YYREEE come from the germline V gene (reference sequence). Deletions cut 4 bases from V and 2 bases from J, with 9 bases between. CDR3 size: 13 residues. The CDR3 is CASSLGHNYGYTF. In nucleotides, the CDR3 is TGTGCCAGCAGCCTGGGACACAACTATGGCTACACCTTC.

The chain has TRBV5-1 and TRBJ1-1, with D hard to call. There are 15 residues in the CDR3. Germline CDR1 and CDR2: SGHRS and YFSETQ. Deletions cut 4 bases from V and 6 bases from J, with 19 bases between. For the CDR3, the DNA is TGCGCCAGCAGCCTCCCGACCGACTTCCTATCTGAAGCTTTCTTT. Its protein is CASSLPTDFLSEAFF.

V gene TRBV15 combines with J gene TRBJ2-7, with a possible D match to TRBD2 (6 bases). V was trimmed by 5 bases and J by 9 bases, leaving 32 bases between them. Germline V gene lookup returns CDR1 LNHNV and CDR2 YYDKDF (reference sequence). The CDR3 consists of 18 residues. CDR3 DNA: TGTGCCACCAGCTGCTACCGGGACTGCTGTTTTTTTGGCTGGGGGCAGTACTTC. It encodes CATSCYRDCCFFGWGQYF. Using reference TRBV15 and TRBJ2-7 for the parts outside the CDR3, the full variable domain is DAMVIQNPRYQVTQFGKPVTLSCSQTLNHNVMYWYQQKSSQAPKLLFHYYDKDFNNEADTPDNFQSRRPNTSFCFLDIRSPGLGDTAMYLCATSCYRDCCFFGWGQYFGPGTRLTVT.

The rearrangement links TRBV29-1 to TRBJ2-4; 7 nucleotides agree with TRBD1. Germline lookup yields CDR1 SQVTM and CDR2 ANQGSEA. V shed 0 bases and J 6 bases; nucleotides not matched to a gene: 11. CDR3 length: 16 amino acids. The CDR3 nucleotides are TGCAGCGTTGAAGATAAGACAGGGAATTACCCAAACATTCAGTACTTC. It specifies CSVEDKTGNYPNIQYF.

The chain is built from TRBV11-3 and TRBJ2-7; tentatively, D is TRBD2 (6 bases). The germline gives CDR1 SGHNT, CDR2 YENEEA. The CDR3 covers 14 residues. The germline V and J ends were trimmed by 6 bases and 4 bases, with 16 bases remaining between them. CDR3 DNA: TGTGCCAGCAGAGCTTCCTTCGGGAGATACGAGCAGTACTTC. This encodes CASRASFGRYEQYF.

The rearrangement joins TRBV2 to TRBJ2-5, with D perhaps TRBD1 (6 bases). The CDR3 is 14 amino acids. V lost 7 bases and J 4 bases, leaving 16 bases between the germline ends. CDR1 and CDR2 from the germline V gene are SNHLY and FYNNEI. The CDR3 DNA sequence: TGTGCCAGCATTTTACAGGGAGTTCCAGAGACCCAGTACTTC. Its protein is CASILQGVPETQYF. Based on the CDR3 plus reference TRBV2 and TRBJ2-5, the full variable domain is EPEVTQTPSHQVTQMGQEVILRCVPISNHLYFYWYRQILGQKVEFLVSFYNNEISEKSEIFDDQFSVERPDGSNFTLKIRSTKLEDSAMYFCASILQGVPETQYFGPGTRLLVL.

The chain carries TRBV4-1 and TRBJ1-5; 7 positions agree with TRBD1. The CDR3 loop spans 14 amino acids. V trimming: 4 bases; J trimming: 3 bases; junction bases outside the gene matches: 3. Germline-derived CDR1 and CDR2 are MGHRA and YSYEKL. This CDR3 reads CASSRQGLNQPQHF. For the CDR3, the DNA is TGCGCCAGCAGCCGACAGGGTCTCAATCAGCCCCAGCATTTT.

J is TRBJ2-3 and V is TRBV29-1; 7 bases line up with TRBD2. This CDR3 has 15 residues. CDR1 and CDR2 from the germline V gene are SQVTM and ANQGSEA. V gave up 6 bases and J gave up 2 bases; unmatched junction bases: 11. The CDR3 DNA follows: TGCAGCGTGGGCTTGAGCGGGGCAACCACAGATACGCAGTATTTT. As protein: CSVGLSGATTDTQYF.

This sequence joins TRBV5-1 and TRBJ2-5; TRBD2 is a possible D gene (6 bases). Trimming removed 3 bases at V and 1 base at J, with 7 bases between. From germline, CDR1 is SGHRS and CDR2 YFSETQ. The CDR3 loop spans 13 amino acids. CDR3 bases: TGCGCCAGCAGCTCAGCGGGCCAAGAGACCCAGTACTTC. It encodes CASSSAGQETQYF.

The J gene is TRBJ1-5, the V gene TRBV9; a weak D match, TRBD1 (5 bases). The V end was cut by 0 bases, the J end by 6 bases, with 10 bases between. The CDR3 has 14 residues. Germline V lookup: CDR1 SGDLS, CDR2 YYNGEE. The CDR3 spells CASSVEGLGQPQHF. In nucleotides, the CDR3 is TGTGCCAGCAGCGTAGAGGGGCTGGGTCAGCCCCAGCATTTT.

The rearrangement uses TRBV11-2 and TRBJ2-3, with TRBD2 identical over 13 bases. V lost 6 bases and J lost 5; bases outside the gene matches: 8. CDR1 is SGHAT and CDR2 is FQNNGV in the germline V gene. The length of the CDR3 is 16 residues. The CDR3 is CASSLGLAGVIDTQYF. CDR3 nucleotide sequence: TGTGCCAGCAGTCTCGGACTAGCGGGGGTGATAGATACGCAGTATTTT.

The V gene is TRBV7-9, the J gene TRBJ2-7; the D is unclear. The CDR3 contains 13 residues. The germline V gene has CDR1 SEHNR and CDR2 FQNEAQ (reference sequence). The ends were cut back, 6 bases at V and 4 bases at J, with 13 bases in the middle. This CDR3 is CASSSRVSYEQYF. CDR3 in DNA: TGTGCCAGCAGTTCCCGGGTCTCATACGAGCAGTACTTC.

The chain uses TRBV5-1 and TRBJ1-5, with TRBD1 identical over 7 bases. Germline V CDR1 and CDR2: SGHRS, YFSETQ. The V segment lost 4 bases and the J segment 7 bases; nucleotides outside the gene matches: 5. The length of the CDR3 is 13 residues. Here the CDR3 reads CASSVGTAQPQHF. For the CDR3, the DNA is TGCGCCAGCAGCGTCGGGACAGCACAGCCCCAGCATTTT.

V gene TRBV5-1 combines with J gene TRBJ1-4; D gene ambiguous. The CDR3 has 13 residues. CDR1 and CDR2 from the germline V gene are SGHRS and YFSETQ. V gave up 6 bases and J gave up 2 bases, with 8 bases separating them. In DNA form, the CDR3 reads TGCGCCAGCAACTATGGGACTAATGAAAAACTGTTTTTT. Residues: CASNYGTNEKLFF.

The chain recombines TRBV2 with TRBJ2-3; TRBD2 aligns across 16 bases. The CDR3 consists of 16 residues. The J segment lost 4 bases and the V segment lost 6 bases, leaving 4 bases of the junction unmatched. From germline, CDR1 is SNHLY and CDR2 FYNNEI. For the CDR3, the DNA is TGTGCCAGCAGCGGGGGACTAGCGGGAGGGGCAGATACGCAGTATTTT. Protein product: CASSGGLAGGADTQYF.

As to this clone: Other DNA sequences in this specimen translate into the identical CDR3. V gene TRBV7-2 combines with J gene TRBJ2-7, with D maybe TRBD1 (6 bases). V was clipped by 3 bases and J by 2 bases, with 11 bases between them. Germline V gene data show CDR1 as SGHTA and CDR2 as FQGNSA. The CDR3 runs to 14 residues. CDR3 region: CASSLGRGTYEQYF. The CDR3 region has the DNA TGTGCCAGCAGCTTGGGCAGGGGTACCTACGAGCAGTACTTC.

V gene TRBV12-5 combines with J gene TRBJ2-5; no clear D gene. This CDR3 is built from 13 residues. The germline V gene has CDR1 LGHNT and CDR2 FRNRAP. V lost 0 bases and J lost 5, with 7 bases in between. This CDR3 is CASGLVMSETQYF. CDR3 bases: TGTGCTAGTGGTTTGGTAATGTCGGAGACCCAGTACTTC.

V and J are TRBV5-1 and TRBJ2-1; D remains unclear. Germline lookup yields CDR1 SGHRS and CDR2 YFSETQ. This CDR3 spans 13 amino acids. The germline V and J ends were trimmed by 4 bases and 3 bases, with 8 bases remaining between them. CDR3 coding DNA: TGCGCCAGCAGCACCGCCAGCTACAATGAGCAGTTCTTC. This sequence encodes CASSTASYNEQFF.

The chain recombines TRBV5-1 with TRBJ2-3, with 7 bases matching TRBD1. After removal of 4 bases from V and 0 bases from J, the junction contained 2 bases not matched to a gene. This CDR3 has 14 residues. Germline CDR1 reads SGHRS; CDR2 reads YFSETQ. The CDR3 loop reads CASSRDRSTDTQYF. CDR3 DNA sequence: TGCGCCAGCAGCAGGGACAGAAGCACAGATACGCAGTATTTT.